The entry below describes one TCR beta chain. What antigen it recognizes has not been identified. Within one base of it there is no much larger clone, and no base qualities were kept. This sample is part of a study of T cell clonotyping in hematopoietic cell transplantation (dated by TCRdb to about 2021). The study in broad terms: A total of about 140 blood samples were gathered in the study from 35 to 45 consecutive transplant recipients along with their related donors. Recruitment of patients was conducted between late 2015 and January 2017, and follow-up was continued until late 2020 or death.

Per the germline V gene, SGHDT is the CDR1 and YYEEEE is the CDR2. V is pared back by 0 bases and J by 4 bases, with 7 bases lying between the germline termini. From its cysteine to its phenylalanine, the CDR3 spans 13 amino acids. Only the CDR3 DNA is retained, 39 bases long and in frame from the first base. Blood samples for TCR beta sequencing were provided by related transplant donors. Using Nuclei Lysis Solution, genomic DNA was extracted from unfractionated peripheral blood mononuclear cells that were either fresh or cryopreserved. What the authors observed across the whole study: The sample size was limited, and CD4 and CD8 repertoire contributions could not be separated because cells were not sorted. Overlap with donor repertoires was found for only a small fraction of recipient repertoires, with over 97% found to appear de novo at the given depth. Inverse Simpson Index values from donors and from recipients before transplant predicted broader TCR repertoire diversity after transplant. After transplant, TCR diversity in recipients dropped, and pathologically expanded clonotypes climbed progressively between day 30 and day 180.

With the immunoSEQ assay, which is a bias-controlled multiplex PCR relying on V- and J-specific primers, TCR beta CDR3 regions were amplified from genomic DNA. A second PCR step added a proprietary barcode and Illumina adapter sequences to the CDR3 amplicons. An Illumina MiSeq instrument was used for sequencing of the CDR3 libraries. Per the original workflow: Export and quality control were performed with immunoSEQ Analyzer 3.0, and downstream analyses were performed with R Bioconductor and Immunarch. Only productive rearrangements in the normalized downsampled data set went into calculating the repertoire metrics. In the normalized cohort, clonotypes with more than 5 templates were defined as pathologically expanded. The Inverse Simpson Index served as the measure of repertoire diversity. To capture all clonotypes, the CMV-specificity analyses were run on the non-normalized data set. TCRdb stores this immuneACCESS table with in-frame sequences only. Part of the clones is absent; in the studies checked, under half of the shortfall reflects unresolved V genes, and no reason is known for the rest. The V and J calls and clone size come from that table; D and trimming were worked out from the DNA. Within this sample are 35,000 to 45,000 clones, with around 90% of them counted one time only. The ten largest clones capture about 2% of the sample.

This sequence originates from a woman in her thirties or forties in good health. Some clones in this sample may be carry-over from other donors' samples. The rearranged chain carries TRBV5-6 and TRBJ1-1; a confident D gene designation cannot be given. The sequenced sample was peripheral blood mononuclear cells. The CDR3 reads CASSLVGLTEAFF. Read as DNA, the sequence is TGTGCCAGCAGCTTGGTAGGACTCACTGAAGCTTTCTTT.